Presented here are 25 T cell receptor beta chains from one specimen sequenced in a study of T cells in Graves' hyperthyroidism and ophthalmopathy. RNA transcripts gave rise to amplified TCR beta CDR3 regions. In the first-round RT-PCR of the TCR CDR3, the HTBI primer set was used. TCRdb reprocessed the multiplex PCR reads with MiXCR, giving one entry per CDR3 protein. The data contain some 550,000 distinct CDR3 sequences, 16% of them singletons. The specimen was blood. All receptors come from a middle-aged woman with Graves' ophthalmopathy.

In its sample, this clonotype was seen many times. This chain uses TRBV18 with TRBJ1-1, with 7 positions matching TRBD1. Germline V CDR1 and CDR2: KGHSH, LQKENI. V lost 3 bases and J lost 1; bases outside the gene matches: 2. The CDR3 consists of 14 residues. The CDR3 is CASSPGQSNTEAFF. DNA for the CDR3: TGTGCCAGCTCACCGGGACAGTCGAACACTGAAGCTTTCTTT.

This clonotype came up a few times. The chain uses TRBV5-1 and TRBJ1-3; tentative D call: TRBD1 (5 bases). The CDR3 extends over 16 amino acids. Between the trimmed V and J ends, which lost 1 base and 0 bases, there was a span of 11 bases. CDR1 and CDR2 from the germline V gene are SGHRS and YFSETQ. The CDR3 region has the DNA TGCGCCAGCAGCTTGACCCGACAGAGCTCTGGAAACACCATATATTTT. It translates to CASSLTRQSSGNTIYF.

This clonotype was seen more than once but under ten times. The rearrangement links TRBV5-1 to TRBJ2-5; 8 bases are shared with TRBD2. CDR1 SGHRS and CDR2 YFSETQ come from the germline V gene. Unmatched junction bases numbered 22, after V lost 10 bases and J lost 5 bases. The CDR3 has 17 residues. The CDR3 region has the DNA TGCGCCTGCGATCAGCAGGAAAGGCTATGCGGGAGGGAGACCCAGTACTTC. Protein sequence: CACDQQERLCGRETQYF.

In its sample, this clonotype was seen many times. J is TRBJ2-5 and V is TRBV27, with 11 bases lining up with TRBD2. In germline, CDR1 is MNHEY, CDR2 SMNVEV (reference sequence). The CDR3 runs to 14 residues. V gave up 3 bases and J gave up 9 bases; unmatched junction bases: 6. CDR3 sequence: CASSLLAGGGPQYF. DNA of the CDR3: TGTGCCAGCAGTTTGCTAGCGGGGGGTGGTCCCCAGTACTTC.

On this clonotype: A much larger clone sits a single nucleotide away, making a read error possible. V and J are TRBV3-1 and TRBJ2-1, with 12 bases that match TRBD2. Germline V gives CDR1 LGHDT, CDR2 YNNKEL (reference sequence). The CDR3 runs 18 residues. Unmatched junction bases numbered 13, after V lost 0 bases and J lost 10 bases. Written as DNA, the CDR3 is TGTGCCAGCAGCCAAGAAGGAGGTCGTCTAGCGGGAGGGAACGAGCAGTTCTTC. Its protein product is CASSQEGGRLAGGNEQFF.

The chain is built from TRBV28 and TRBJ2-2, with TRBD1 as a possible D gene (5 bases). Germline V gene lookup returns CDR1 MDHEN and CDR2 SYDVKM. This CDR3 contains 14 residues. V was clipped by 7 bases and J by 9 bases, with 18 bases between them. The CDR3: CASTLRTRVRELFF. Here the CDR3 DNA reads TGTGCCAGCACCCTCAGGACAAGGGTCCGGGAGCTGTTTTTT.

The chain carries TRBV19 and TRBJ2-7; unclear D gene. V was clipped by 5 bases and J by 7 bases, with 12 bases between them. The length of the CDR3 is 12 residues. Germline V gives CDR1 LNHDA, CDR2 SQIVND (reference sequence). The CDR3 bases are TGTGCCAGTAGTCAATCCGAATGGGAGCAGTACTTC. This encodes CASSQSEWEQYF.

The chain recombines TRBV6-9 with TRBJ2-2; TRBD1 might be the D (5 bases). Trimming removed 2 bases at V and 0 bases at J, with 7 bases between. Germline V gene sequence: CDR1 MNHGY, CDR2 SVAAGI. The CDR3 totals 15 residues. The CDR3 protein is CASSYQGANTGELFF. The CDR3 bases are TGTGCCAGCAGTTATCAGGGTGCGAACACCGGGGAGCTGTTTTTT.

This clonotype was counted at least ten times. The chain recombines TRBV18 with TRBJ2-2; TRBD1 aligns across 9 bases. This CDR3 spans 16 amino acids. Germline lookup yields CDR1 KGHSH and CDR2 LQKENI. Trimming removed 6 bases from V and 4 bases from J; junction bases left unmatched: 9. The CDR3 protein is CASSRGTGTLTGELFF. The CDR3 DNA reads TGTGCCAGCTCCCGTGGGACAGGGACCCTCACCGGGGAGCTGTTTTTT.

The chain joins TRBV6-2 or TRBV6-3 to TRBJ2-7; D is unresolved. The CDR3 is 14 amino acids. Looked up from germline, CDR1 is MNHEY and CDR2 is SVGEGT. V gave up 6 bases and J gave up 0 bases, with 12 bases separating them. This CDR3 is CASRPVTSSYEQYF. CDR3 nucleotide sequence: TGTGCCAGCAGACCAGTTACTTCCTCCTACGAGCAGTACTTC.

This clonotype has ten or more counts. The chain combines TRBV7-9 with TRBJ2-2; TRBD1 matches 8 bases. With V trimmed by 6 bases and J by 6 bases, 9 bases remained unmatched. The CDR3 has 15 residues. Germline V lookup: CDR1 SEHNR, CDR2 FQNEAQ (reference sequence). The CDR3 loop reads CASRPNPQGAGELFF. DNA of the CDR3: TGTGCCAGCAGACCTAATCCACAGGGGGCCGGGGAGCTGTTTTTT.

V is TRBV20-1 and J is TRBJ2-2; 8 positions agree with TRBD2. Germline V lookup: CDR1 DFQATT, CDR2 SNEGSKA (reference sequence). CDR3 size: 14 residues. J lost 8 bases, V lost 6 bases, and 11 bases had no gene match. DNA for the CDR3: TGCAGTGCCCGGGAGGGATCCCGGGGGGGGGAGCTGTTTTTT. Translation: CSAREGSRGGELFF.

This clonotype was found a few times. V and J are TRBV20-1 and TRBJ2-1, with 11 bases aligning to TRBD2. This CDR3 is 20 amino acids long. V lost 0 bases to trimming and J lost 0 bases; unmatched junction nucleotides: 13. From germline, CDR1 is DFQATT and CDR2 SNEGSKA (reference sequence). CDR3 sequence (DNA): TGCAGTGCTAGAGACCGGATTGGGCTAGCGGGAGGTTCCTCCTACAATGAGCAGTTCTTC. Translation: CSARDRIGLAGGSSYNEQFF.

This rearrangement joins TRBV6-1 to TRBJ1-1, with 7 nucleotides matching TRBD1. The trim removed 8 bases at V and 4 bases at J, leaving 10 bases unmatched. Germline V gene sequence: CDR1 MNHNS, CDR2 SASEGT. This CDR3 has 14 residues. CDR3 sequence: CASFQPRGGTEAFF. CDR3 bases: TGTGCCAGCTTCCAGCCCAGGGGGGGCACTGAAGCTTTCTTT.

This clonotype occurred many times. V usage is TRBV7-2 and J usage is TRBJ2-1; no clear D. The germline CDR1 and CDR2 sequences are SGHTA and FQGNSA. V was clipped by 5 bases and J by 8 bases, with 19 bases between them. This CDR3 spans 15 amino acids. CDR3 sequence reads: CASSNGPNPAYEQFF. The CDR3 DNA follows: TGTGCCAGCAGCAACGGACCCAACCCGGCGTATGAGCAGTTCTTC.

This clonotype occurred many times. This chain joins TRBV6-2 or TRBV6-3 and TRBJ2-3; 7 bases map to TRBD1. With 3 bases clipped from V and 3 bases from J, the junction kept 6 bases outside the gene matches. Germline CDR1 reads MNHEY; CDR2 reads SVGEGT. The CDR3 is 15 amino acids. CDR3 sequence reads: CASSYLGQWTDTQYF. CDR3 nucleotide sequence: TGTGCCAGCAGTTATTTGGGACAGTGGACAGATACGCAGTATTTT.

This clonotype was counted at least ten times. V gene TRBV14 combines with J gene TRBJ2-5; 14 bases align to TRBD2. CDR3 size: 18 residues. The germline gives CDR1 SGHDN, CDR2 FVKESK. V shed 4 bases, J shed 5 bases, and the junction held 12 bases outside the gene matches. CDR3 sequence reads: CASSLPTGTSGSIETQYF. As DNA, the CDR3 is TGTGCCAGCAGCCTACCAACCGGGACTAGCGGGAGTATTGAGACCCAGTACTTC.

This clonotype has only a few counts. The chain employs TRBV5-5 and TRBJ2-2; D not resolved. Germline CDR1 SGHKS, CDR2 YYEKEE (reference sequence). The CDR3 runs to 14 residues. V was cut by 2 bases and J by 5 bases, with 10 bases left in between. The CDR3 is CASSFLLKTGELFF. In DNA form, the CDR3 reads TGTGCCAGCAGCTTCCTCCTTAAAACCGGGGAGCTGTTTTTT. Drawing the rest from reference TRBV5-5 and TRBJ2-2, the complete variable domain is DAGVTQSPTHLIKTRGQQVTLRCSPISGHKSVSWYQQVLGQGPQFIFQYYEKEERGRGNFPDRFSARQFPNYSSELNVNALLLGDSALYLCASSFLLKTGELFFGEGSRLTVL.

This clonotype was detected only a few times. The genes are TRBV4-2 and TRBJ2-1; the match to TRBD2 covers 10 bases. Germline CDR1 reads LGHNA; CDR2 reads YNFKEQ. V lost 0 bases and J lost 4; bases outside the gene matches: 6. The CDR3 loop spans 17 amino acids. The CDR3 spells CASSQEAGLAPYNEQFF. The CDR3, as DNA: TGTGCCAGCAGCCAAGAAGCGGGACTAGCGCCTTACAATGAGCAGTTCTTC.

At least ten counts were recorded for this clonotype. The junction and the germline gene differ at one end; a read error may be behind it. This sequence joins TRBV11-2 and TRBJ2-3, with D possibly being TRBD2 (5 bases). The CDR3 loop spans 12 amino acids. Per the germline V gene, CDR1 is SGHAT and CDR2 is FQNNGV. The DNA for the CDR3 is TGCGCCAGCAGCGGATACACAGATACGCAGTATTTT. It translates to CASSGYTDTQYF.

A remark on this clonotype: Sequence at one end of the junction differs from germline and may be a read error. The rearrangement links TRBV29-1 to TRBJ2-5; TRBD2 aligns across 8 bases. Looked up from germline, CDR1 is SQVTM and CDR2 is ANQGSEA. This CDR3 has 13 residues. The CDR3, as DNA: TGCAGCGTAGAAGGACTAGCAAGGGAGACCCAGTACTTC. Residues: CSVEGLARETQYF.

This clonotype occurred many times. The chain is built from TRBV3-1 and TRBJ2-5; TRBD1 agrees at 7 bases. This CDR3 is built from 13 residues. CDR1 and CDR2 (germline): LGHDT, YNNKEL (reference sequence). Trimming removed 3 bases from V and 3 bases from J; junction bases left unmatched: 1. The CDR3 DNA reads as TGTGCCAGCAGCCAGGGACAGAAAGAGACCCAGTACTTC. Translated, it gives CASSQGQKETQYF.

The J gene is TRBJ2-1, the V gene TRBV29-1, with 12 bases fitting TRBD2. This CDR3 has 15 amino acids. V lost 6 bases, J lost 3 bases, and 6 bases stayed unmatched. CDR1 is SQVTM and CDR2 is ANQGSEA in the germline V gene. The CDR3 protein is CSVGRLAGVYNEQFF. The CDR3 bases are TGCAGCGTGGGGCGACTAGCGGGAGTCTACAATGAGCAGTTCTTC.

The chain is built from TRBV6-2 or TRBV6-3 and TRBJ1-5; 10 bases align to TRBD1. With 6 bases clipped from V and 2 bases from J, the junction kept 13 bases outside the gene matches. In germline, CDR1 is MNHEY, CDR2 SVGEGT. This CDR3 region has 18 residues. CDR3 bases: TGTGCCAGCAGCCGCGGGGGACAGGGGCTAGTTGGCAATCAGCCCCAGCATTTT. Translation: CASSRGGQGLVGNQPQHF.

This clonotype was found a few times. This chain connects TRBV6-2 or TRBV6-3 to TRBJ1-5, with no clear D. Trimming cost V 2 bases and J 6 bases, with 11 bases left between them. The germline V gene encodes CDR1 MNHEY and CDR2 SVGEGT. This CDR3 comprises 14 residues. The CDR3 loop reads CASSYEASRQPQHF. CDR3 coding DNA: TGTGCCAGCAGTTACGAAGCTTCACGTCAGCCCCAGCATTTT.